The 20 T cell receptor beta chains below all came from one sample that was sequenced in a study of technical replicates of blood from a handful of donors. Clones were sequenced by immunoSEQ multiplex PCR, and TCRdb holds only the in-frame ones, with some missing. The data show over 70,000 clones, about 97% seen once. Sequences were obtained from T cells isolated from PBMCs. These receptor sequences come from a human donor in good health.

The V gene is TRBV14, the J gene TRBJ2-1; no clear D. Trimming removed 0 bases from V and 3 bases from J, with 12 bases in between. Germline V CDR1 and CDR2: SGHDN, FVKESK. The CDR3 runs to 16 residues. CDR3 protein: CASSQDSFLGYNEQFF. Here the CDR3 DNA reads TGTGCCAGCAGCCAAGATAGCTTCTTGGGCTACAATGAGCAGTTCTTC.

This clone was seen once. The V gene is TRBV5-1, the J gene TRBJ2-7; 7 bases align to TRBD2. The length of the CDR3 is 16 residues. Germline CDR1 reads SGHRS; CDR2 reads YFSETQ. V shed 4 bases, J shed 3 bases, and the junction held 13 bases outside the gene matches. CDR3 in DNA: TGCGCCAGCAGCCGCGGGTGGGGCGGGAGAGACTACGAGCAGTACTTC. It is translated as CASSRGWGGRDYEQYF.

The chain links TRBV4-1 to TRBJ2-5, with 8 bases fitting TRBD1. Germline V gene sequence: CDR1 MGHRA, CDR2 YSYEKL. The CDR3 consists of 15 residues. V trimming: 1 base; J trimming: 4 bases; junction bases outside the gene matches: 5. The CDR3 DNA sequence: TGCGCCAGCAGCCAAGCCAGGGGGCCCGGAGAGACCCAGTACTTC. Protein: CASSQARGPGETQYF.

The genes are TRBV5-1 and TRBJ2-7; D not resolved. V dropped 3 bases and J dropped 5 bases, with 6 bases sitting between them. Per germline, CDR1 SGHRS and CDR2 YFSETQ. The CDR3 contains 11 residues. DNA of the CDR3: TGCGCCAGCAGCTCCTCGGACGAGCAGTACTTC. Protein: CASSSSDEQYF.

This chain links TRBV2 with TRBJ2-7; the match to TRBD2 covers 8 bases. The CDR3 loop spans 15 amino acids. In germline, CDR1 is SNHLY, CDR2 FYNNEI. The trim removed 8 bases at V and 1 base at J, leaving 10 bases unmatched. The CDR3 here is CASREGSGVSYEQYF. The DNA for the CDR3 is TGTGCCAGCCGGGAGGGCAGCGGCGTGTCCTACGAGCAGTACTTC.

The chain employs TRBV10-3 and TRBJ1-3; 7 bases are shared with TRBD1. V shed 10 bases, J shed 7 bases, and the junction held 7 bases outside the gene matches. Germline V gives CDR1 ENHRY, CDR2 SYGVKD. The CDR3 consists of 12 residues. The CDR3 reads CATRQGQNTIYF. The DNA for the CDR3 is TGTGCCACCAGACAGGGCCAGAACACCATATATTTT.

The chain carries TRBV29-1 and TRBJ2-3; no clear D gene. This CDR3 is 15 amino acids long. V shed 6 bases and J shed 0 bases, with 16 bases lying between them. Per germline, CDR1 SQVTM and CDR2 ANQGSEA. The CDR3 DNA reads TGCAGCGTCCAAGAATTGTACTCTAGCACAGATACGCAGTATTTT. Its protein product is CSVQELYSSTDTQYF.

This chain uses TRBV29-1 with TRBJ2-5; D is perhaps TRBD2 (6 bases). The assigned J gene may be wrong: the sequence end matches TRBJ2-7 better. In germline, CDR1 is SQVTM, CDR2 ANQGSEA. This CDR3 spans 13 amino acids. The CDR3 protein is CSVEEGEDYEQYF. The CDR3 DNA reads as TGCAGCGTTGAAGAGGGGGAGGACTACGAGCAGTACTTC.

The chain uses TRBV9 and TRBJ1-1; D is perhaps TRBD1 (6 bases). Deletions cut 6 bases from V and 1 base from J, with 13 bases between. CDR1 SGDLS and CDR2 YYNGEE come from the germline V gene. The CDR3 is 14 residues long. CDR3 in amino acids: CASNGQQGNTEAFF. In DNA, the CDR3 is TGTGCCAGCAACGGACAACAGGGGAACACTGAAGCTTTCTTT. The full variable domain, completed using reference TRBV9 and TRBJ1-1, is DSGVTQTPKHLITATGQRVTLRCSPRSGDLSVYWYQQSLDQGLQFLIQYYNGEERAKGNILERFSAQQFPDLHSELNLSSLELGDSALYFCASNGQQGNTEAFFGQGTRLTVV.

The rearrangement uses TRBV27 and TRBJ1-1; D is possibly TRBD1 (5 bases). Trimming removed 3 bases at V and 0 bases at J, with 20 bases between. CDR3 size: 18 residues. Germline values: CDR1 MNHEY, CDR2 SMNVEV (reference sequence). The CDR3 nucleotides are TGTGCCAGCAGTTTCGAGACAGCCAACCACAGACTGAACACTGAAGCTTTCTTT. It specifies CASSFETANHRLNTEAFF.

The CDR3: CASSLMLWAPNTEAFF. The CDR3 DNA follows: TGTGCCAGCAGCTTAATGCTTTGGGCACCCAACACTGAAGCTTTCTTT. The V call is TRBV7-9, the J call TRBJ1-1; the D is unclear. This CDR3 is 16 amino acids long. The V gene's germline CDR1 is SEHNR and CDR2 FQNEAQ (reference sequence). V was pared by 2 bases and J by 2 bases, with 15 bases between.

This clone was observed a single time. This chain uses TRBV9 with TRBJ1-1; no clear D gene. The V end was cut by 3 bases, the J end by 7 bases, with 10 bases between. The CDR3 has 12 residues. Germline V gives CDR1 SGDLS, CDR2 YYNGEE. CDR3 region: CASSDSLSEAFF. CDR3 nucleotides: TGTGCCAGCAGCGACAGCCTAAGTGAAGCTTTCTTT.

The rearrangement joins TRBV6-4 to TRBJ2-1; the D gene is possibly TRBD2 (5 bases). Trimming took 6 bases from V and 5 from J, leaving 11 bases between them. This CDR3 region has 13 residues. Germline lookup yields CDR1 MRHNA and CDR2 SNTAGT. The CDR3 spells CASSLDYHNEQFF. In DNA form, the CDR3 reads TGTGCCAGCAGCCTTGACTATCACAATGAGCAGTTCTTC.

The CDR3 nucleotides read TGTGCCAGCAAGAGGACAGGGGGCGTAGGCGATGAGCAGTTCTTC. Protein product: CASKRTGGVGDEQFF. The rearrangement links TRBV6-5 to TRBJ2-1; TRBD1 matches 11 bases. Trimming at V came to 7 bases and at J to 8 bases, leaving 10 bases not matched to a gene. The CDR3 is 15 amino acids. Germline CDR1 MNHEY, CDR2 SVGAGI.

The chain joins TRBV5-1 to TRBJ2-3; TRBD2 agrees at 13 bases. The CDR3 is made up of 16 amino acids. J lost 4 bases, V lost 4 bases, and 6 bases had no gene match. In germline, CDR1 is SGHRS, CDR2 YFSETQ. The chain's CDR3 is CASSRGLAGVPDTQYF. The DNA for the CDR3 is TGCGCCAGCAGCCGAGGACTAGCGGGAGTACCAGATACGCAGTATTTT.

The chain couples TRBV10-1 to TRBJ2-3; TRBD1 is a possible D gene (6 bases). CDR3 length: 15 amino acids. Trimming took off 6 bases at V and 0 bases at J, with 13 bases between the two ends. CDR1 and CDR2 (germline): WNHNN, SYGVQD (reference sequence). CDR3 in amino acids: CASSDTGISTDTQYF. The DNA for the CDR3 is TGCGCCAGCAGCGATACAGGGATCAGCACAGATACGCAGTATTTT.

The chain joins TRBV13 to TRBJ1-2; D is perhaps TRBD1 (5 bases). Per the germline V gene, CDR1 is PRHDT and CDR2 is FYEKMQ (reference sequence). The CDR3 runs 15 residues. The V end lost 1 base, the J end lost 4 bases, and 13 bases lay between the germline ends. CDR3 nucleotides: TGTGCCAGCAGCTTAGTGGCGCGGCAGGGCTATGGCTACACCTTC. Translated: CASSLVARQGYGYTF.

The V gene is TRBV23-1, the J gene TRBJ1-1, with 9 nucleotides matching TRBD1. TRBV23-1 is sorted into the ORF group, with uncertain function. V shed 7 bases, J shed 0 bases, and the junction held 6 bases outside the gene matches. CDR3 length: 15 residues. The CDR3 region is CASTHRGQLNTEAFF. CDR3 DNA sequence: TGCGCCAGCACCCACAGGGGGCAATTGAACACTGAAGCTTTCTTT.

The chain joins TRBV5-4 to TRBJ1-4; 7 bases are shared with TRBD1. The CDR3 length is 15 residues. V dropped 1 base and J dropped 7; count of bases not matched to a gene: 7. Germline values: CDR1 SGHNT, CDR2 YYREEE (reference sequence). CDR3 coding DNA: TGTGCCAGCAGCTTGTGGGGACAGCCTGTTGAAAAACTGTTTTTT. It specifies CASSLWGQPVEKLFF.

The DNA of the CDR3 is TGTGCCAGCAGTGTACAGGGGCACCCGTCTCCTAACACTGAAGCTTTCTTT. It is translated as CASSVQGHPSPNTEAFF. The genes are TRBV6-1 and TRBJ1-1, with 7 nucleotides matching TRBD1. Germline values: CDR1 MNHNS, CDR2 SASEGT. Unmatched junction bases numbered 13, after V lost 4 bases and J lost 2 bases. The CDR3 covers 17 residues.